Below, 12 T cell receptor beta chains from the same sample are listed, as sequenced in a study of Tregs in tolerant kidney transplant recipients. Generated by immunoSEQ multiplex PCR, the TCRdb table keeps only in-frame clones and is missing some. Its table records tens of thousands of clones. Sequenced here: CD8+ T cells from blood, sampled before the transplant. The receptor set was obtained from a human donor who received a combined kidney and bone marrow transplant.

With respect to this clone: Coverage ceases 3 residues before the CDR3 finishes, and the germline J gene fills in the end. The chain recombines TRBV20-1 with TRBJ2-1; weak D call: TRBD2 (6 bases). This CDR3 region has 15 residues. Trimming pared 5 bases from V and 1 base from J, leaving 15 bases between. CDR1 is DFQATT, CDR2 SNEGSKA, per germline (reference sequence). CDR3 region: CSARELAASYNEQFF. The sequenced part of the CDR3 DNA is TGCAGTGCTCGCGAACTAGCAGCATCCTACAATGAG.

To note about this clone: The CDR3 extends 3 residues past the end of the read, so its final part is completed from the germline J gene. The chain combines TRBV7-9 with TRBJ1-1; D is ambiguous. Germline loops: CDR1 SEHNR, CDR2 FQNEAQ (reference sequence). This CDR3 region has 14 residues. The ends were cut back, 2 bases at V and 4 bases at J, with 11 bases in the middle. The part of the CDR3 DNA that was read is TGTGCCAGCAGCTTACTTAGGGTCGTCACTGAA. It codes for CASSLLRVVTE. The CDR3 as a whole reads CASSLLRVVTEAFF. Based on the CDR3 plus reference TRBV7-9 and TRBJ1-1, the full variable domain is DTGVSQNPRHKITKRGQNVTFRCDPISEHNRLYWYRQTLGQGPEFLTYFQNEAQLEKSRLLSDRFSAERPKGSFSTLEIQRTEQGDSAMYLCASSLLRVVTEAFFGQGTRLTVV.

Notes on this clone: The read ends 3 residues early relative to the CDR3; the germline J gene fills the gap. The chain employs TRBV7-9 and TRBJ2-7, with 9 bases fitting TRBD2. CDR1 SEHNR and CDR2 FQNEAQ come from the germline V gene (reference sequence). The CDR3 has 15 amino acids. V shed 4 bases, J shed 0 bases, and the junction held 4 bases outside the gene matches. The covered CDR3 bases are TGTGCCAGCAGCTCGACTAGCGGTTCCTCCTACGAG. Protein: CASSSTSGSSYE. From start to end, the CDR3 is CASSSTSGSSYEQYF.

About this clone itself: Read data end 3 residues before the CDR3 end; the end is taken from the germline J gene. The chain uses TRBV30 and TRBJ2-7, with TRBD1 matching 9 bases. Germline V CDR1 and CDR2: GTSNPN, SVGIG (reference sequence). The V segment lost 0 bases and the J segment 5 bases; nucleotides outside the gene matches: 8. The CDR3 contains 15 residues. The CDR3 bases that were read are TGTGCCTGGAGTGTAAGTGGGGACAGGGACAACGAG. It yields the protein CAWSVSGDRDNE. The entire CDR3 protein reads CAWSVSGDRDNEQYF.

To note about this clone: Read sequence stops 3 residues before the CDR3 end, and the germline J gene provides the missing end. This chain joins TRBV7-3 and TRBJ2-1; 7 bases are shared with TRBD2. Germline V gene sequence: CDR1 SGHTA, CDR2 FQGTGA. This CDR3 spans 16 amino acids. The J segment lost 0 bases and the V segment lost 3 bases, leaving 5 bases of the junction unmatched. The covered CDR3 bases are TGTGCCAGCAGCTTTGGCGGGAGTCTCTCCTACAATGAG. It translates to CASSFGGSLSYNE. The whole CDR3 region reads CASSFGGSLSYNEQFF.

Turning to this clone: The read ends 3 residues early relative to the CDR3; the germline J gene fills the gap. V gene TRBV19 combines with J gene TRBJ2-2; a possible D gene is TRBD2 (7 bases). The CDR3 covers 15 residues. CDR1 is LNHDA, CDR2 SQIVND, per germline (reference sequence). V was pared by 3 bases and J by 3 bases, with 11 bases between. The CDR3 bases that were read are TGTGCCAGTAGTATGAGGGAGGGGGACACCGGGGAG. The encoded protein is CASSMREGDTGE. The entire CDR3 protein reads CASSMREGDTGELFF.

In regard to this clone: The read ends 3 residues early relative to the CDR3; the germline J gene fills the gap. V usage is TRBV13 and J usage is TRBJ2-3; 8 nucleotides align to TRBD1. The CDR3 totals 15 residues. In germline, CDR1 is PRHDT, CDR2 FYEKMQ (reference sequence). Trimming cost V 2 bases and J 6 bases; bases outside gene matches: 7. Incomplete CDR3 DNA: TGTGCCAGCAGCTTACCGGACAGGGAGTTGGATACG. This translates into CASSLPDRELDT. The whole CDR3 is CASSLPDRELDTQYF.

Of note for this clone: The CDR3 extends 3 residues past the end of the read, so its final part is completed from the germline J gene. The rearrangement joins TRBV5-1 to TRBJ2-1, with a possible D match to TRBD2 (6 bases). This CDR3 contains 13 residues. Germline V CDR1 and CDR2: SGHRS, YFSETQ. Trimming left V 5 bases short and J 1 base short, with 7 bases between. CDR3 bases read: TGCGCCAGCAGTAGCGGATCCTACAATGAG. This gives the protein CASSSGSYNE. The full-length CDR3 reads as CASSSGSYNEQFF.

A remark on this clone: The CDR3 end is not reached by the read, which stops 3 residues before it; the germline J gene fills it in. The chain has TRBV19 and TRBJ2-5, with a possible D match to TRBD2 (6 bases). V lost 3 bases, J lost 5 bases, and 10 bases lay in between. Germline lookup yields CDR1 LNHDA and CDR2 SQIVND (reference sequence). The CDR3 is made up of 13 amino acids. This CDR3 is CASSMGLRETQYF. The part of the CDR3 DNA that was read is TGTGCCAGTAGTATGGGACTCAGGGAGACC.

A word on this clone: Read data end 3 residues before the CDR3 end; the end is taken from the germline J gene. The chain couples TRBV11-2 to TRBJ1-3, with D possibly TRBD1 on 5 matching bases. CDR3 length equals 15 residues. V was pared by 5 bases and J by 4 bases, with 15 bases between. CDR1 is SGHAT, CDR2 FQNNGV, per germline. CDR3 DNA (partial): TGTGCCAGCAGCCGGGGGTTAGGGAGCGGAAACACC. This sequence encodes CASSRGLGSGNT. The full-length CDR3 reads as CASSRGLGSGNTIYF.

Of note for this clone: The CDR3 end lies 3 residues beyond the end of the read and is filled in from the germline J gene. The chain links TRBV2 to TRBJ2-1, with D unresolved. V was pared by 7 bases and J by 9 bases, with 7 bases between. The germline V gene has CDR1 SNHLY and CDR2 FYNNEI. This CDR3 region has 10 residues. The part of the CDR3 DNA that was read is TGTGCCAGCAAGGCGGTTGAG. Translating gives CASKAVE. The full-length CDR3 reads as CASKAVEQFF.

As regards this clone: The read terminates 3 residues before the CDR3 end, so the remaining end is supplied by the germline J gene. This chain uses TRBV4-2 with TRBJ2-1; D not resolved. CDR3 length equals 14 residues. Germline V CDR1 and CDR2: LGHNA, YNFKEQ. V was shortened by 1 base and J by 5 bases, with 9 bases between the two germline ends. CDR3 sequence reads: CASSQVIGHNEQFF. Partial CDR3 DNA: TGTGCCAGCAGCCAAGTAATTGGGCACAATGAG.